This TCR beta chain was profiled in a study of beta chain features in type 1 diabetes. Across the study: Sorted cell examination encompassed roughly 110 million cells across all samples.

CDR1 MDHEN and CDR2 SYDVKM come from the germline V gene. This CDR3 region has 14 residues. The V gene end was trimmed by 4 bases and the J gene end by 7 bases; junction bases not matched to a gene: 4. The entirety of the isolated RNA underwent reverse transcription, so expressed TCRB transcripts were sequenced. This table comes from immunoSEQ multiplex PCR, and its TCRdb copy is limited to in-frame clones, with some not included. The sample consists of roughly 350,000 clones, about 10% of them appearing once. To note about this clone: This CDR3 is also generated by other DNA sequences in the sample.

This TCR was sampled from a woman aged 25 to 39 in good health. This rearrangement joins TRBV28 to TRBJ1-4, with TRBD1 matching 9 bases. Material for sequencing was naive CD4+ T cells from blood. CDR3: CASSSGQGGEKLFF. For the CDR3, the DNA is TGTGCCAGCAGTTCGGGACAGGGCGGTGAAAAACTGTTTTTT.